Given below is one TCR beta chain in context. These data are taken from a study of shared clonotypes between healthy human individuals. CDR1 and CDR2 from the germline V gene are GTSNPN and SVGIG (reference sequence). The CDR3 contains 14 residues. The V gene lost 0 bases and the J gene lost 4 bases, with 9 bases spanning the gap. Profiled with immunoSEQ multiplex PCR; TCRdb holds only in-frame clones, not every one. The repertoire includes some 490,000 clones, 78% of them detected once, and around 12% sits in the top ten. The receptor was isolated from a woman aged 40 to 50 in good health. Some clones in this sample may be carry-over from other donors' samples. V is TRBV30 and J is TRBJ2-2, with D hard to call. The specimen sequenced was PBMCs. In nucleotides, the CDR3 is TGTGCCTGGAGTGTCTCTAGTGGCACCGGGGAGCTGTTTTTT. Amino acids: CAWSVSSGTGELFF.